The following is a T cell receptor (beta chain) sequence with its context. The antigen is not known. 13 Jbeta primers and 60 Vbeta primers were used for the PCR. Using immunoSEQ multiplex PCR, the repertoire was profiled, and TCRdb retains in-frame clones only, with some absent. The sample table sets out 200,000 or so clones. Germline V gives CDR1 LGHNA, CDR2 YNFKEQ. There are 17 residues in the CDR3. V was clipped by 1 base and J by 0 bases, with 16 bases between them. The sample is drawn from a study of cytomegalovirus exposure and HLA in healthy donors. Study outcomes and limitations: For TCR beta chains, V- and J-gene trimming was later linked to a missense DCLRE1C variant. Only CMV serostatus was available as immune exposure information.

The TCR comes from a girl aged 2 to 9 in good health and CMV-seropositive. The sequenced sample consisted of PBMCs. J is TRBJ2-7 and V is TRBV4-2, with D maybe TRBD2 (7 bases). CDR3 loop: CASSQVAGAGTSYEQYF. CDR3 in DNA: TGTGCCAGCAGCCAAGTTGCGGGGGCAGGGACCTCCTACGAGCAGTACTTC.